This T cell receptor beta chain originates from a study of CD8 T cells in Susac syndrome. Reverse transcription used roughly 0.5 to 1 ug RNA and random hexamers. Each CDR3 protein gets one entry after TCRdb re-called the immunoSEQ multiplex PCR reads with MiXCR. The sample yields approximately 71,000 distinct CDR3 sequences, roughly 95% seen once. V was pared by 2 bases and J by 4 bases, with 9 bases of the junction left unmatched. In germline, CDR1 is MNHEY, CDR2 SVGEGT. The CDR3 spans 17 residues. The clonotype was recovered from a human donor with multiple sclerosis. The chain is built from TRBV6-2 or TRBV6-3 and TRBJ1-2, with 11 positions matching TRBD1. Sequencing used CD4+ T cells from PBMCs. The CDR3 DNA reads as TGTGCCAGCAGTTACAGCTCCGGGACAGGGGGTTCCTATGGCTACACCTTC. Protein product: CASSYSSGTGGSYGYTF.